Sequencing of this T cell receptor (beta chain) was carried out in a study of identical twins. Study findings and constraints: Alpha sequences out of frame and shared by twins had excess low generation probability. The presence of invariant MAIT and iNKT cells could partly confound analyses of zero-insertion sequences.

TCRdb independently ran MiXCR on the 5' RACE reads; one entry per CDR3 protein. The sample lists 1,800,000 or so distinct CDR3 sequences, around 29% occurring once. The CDR3 consists of 14 residues. With V trimmed by 10 bases and J by 8 bases, 12 bases remained unmatched. Germline V gives CDR1 MDHEN, CDR2 SYDVKM. On this clonotype: Its antigen is unknown.

The sample was cord blood. The chain combines TRBV28 with TRBJ2-1; 9 bases map to TRBD1. The TCR originated in a newborn girl in good health. CDR3 region: CAIPSGTGSDEQFF. The CDR3 nucleotides read TGTGCCATCCCGTCCGGGACAGGGTCTGATGAGCAGTTCTTC.